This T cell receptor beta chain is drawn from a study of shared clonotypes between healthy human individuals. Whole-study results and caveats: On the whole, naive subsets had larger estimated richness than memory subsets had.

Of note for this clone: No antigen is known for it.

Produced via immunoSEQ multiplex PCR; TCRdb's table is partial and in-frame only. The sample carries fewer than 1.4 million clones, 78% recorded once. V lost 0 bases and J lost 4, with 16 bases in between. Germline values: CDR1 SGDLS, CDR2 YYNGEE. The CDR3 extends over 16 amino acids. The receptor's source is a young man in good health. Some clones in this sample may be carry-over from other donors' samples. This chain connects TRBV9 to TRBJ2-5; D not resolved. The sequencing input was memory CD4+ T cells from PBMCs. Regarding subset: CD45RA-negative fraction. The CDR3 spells CASSVGSSRSRETQYF. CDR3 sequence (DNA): TGTGCCAGCAGCGTAGGTAGCTCTAGGTCCAGAGAGACCCAGTACTTC.